This record covers a single TCR beta chain. This clone was observed once. Its antigen has not been determined. It has no much larger one-base neighbor in the sample; base qualities were not kept. For sequencing of the TCRbeta CDR3 region, genomic DNA was extracted from the sorted cells. The immunoSEQ Assay was used to sequence the TCRbeta CDR3 regions. Held by TCRdb, this immuneACCESS table contains in-frame sequences only and omits some clones. Under half of the omission traces to an unresolved V gene where checked; the cause of the rest is unknown. The sample table lists more than 40,000 clones, around nine tenths of them with a count of one. Together, the top ten hold 10% to 15% of the sample. The trial excluded patients who had a history of autoimmune disease or were on systemic immunosuppression. Peripheral blood for TCR sequencing was collected from all dose cohorts at baseline, on cycle 4 day 1, and on cycle 7 day 1. Samples came from an open-label, multicenter, first-in-human phase I dose-escalation trial of ivuxolimab. The trial enrolled adults with locally advanced or metastatic head and neck squamous cell, hepatocellular, melanoma or renal cell carcinoma. Before TCR sequencing, CD4+ and CD8+ T cells were separately sorted from peripheral blood.

The source of the sample is a study of OX40 agonist ivuxolimab in advanced cancers. Background for the entire study: Ivuxolimab was an agonistic, fully human IgG2 monoclonal antibody directed against OX40 (CD134), a costimulatory receptor. The dose-escalation cohort was 82.7% male with a mean age of 60 years, ranging from about 20 to 85. Among the roughly 50 dose-escalation patients, around 19 had hepatocellular carcinoma, roughly 15 melanoma, 9 renal cell carcinoma and 9 head and neck cancer. Peripheral TCRbeta sequencing was intended to test whether TCR sequence diversity was altered and clonal T-cell expansion was caused by ivuxolimab. Partial responses were achieved by three dose-escalation patients, of whom one had hepatocellular carcinoma and two had cutaneous melanoma. Intravenous ivuxolimab was administered to patients every 2 weeks at six dose levels: 0.01, 0.1, 0.3, 1.5, 3 and 10 mg/kg. The monotherapy dose-escalation portion (N ≈ 55 patients) of the phase I ivuxolimab trial is reported in the paper. Prior anti-PD-1, anti-PD-L1 or anti-CTLA-4 therapy was permitted, and checkpoint inhibitors had been received by 30% to 40% of dose-escalation patients. General study outcomes and caveats: In the 0.1-3.0 mg/kg groups, partial responders were among the patients with the lowest normalized peripheral clonal expansion, particularly in CD8+ T cells. After ivuxolimab, more expanded clones were found on average in CD8+ T cells than in CD4+ T cells. The antigen specificity of the peripheral T cells that underwent clonal expansion was not determined. At doses of 0.1 to 3.0 mg/kg, clonal expansion of both CD4+ and CD8+ T cells in blood was seen between baseline and week 6. Low levels of normalized T-cell clonal expansion were also seen in some patients who did not respond.

Measured from the cysteine to the phenylalanine, the CDR3 is 15 residues long. Just the 45-base CDR3 DNA is kept, in frame starting at base 1. The germline V gene (reference sequence) supplies CDR1 SGHAT and CDR2 FQDESV. Relative to germline, V is 2 bases shorter and J is 1 base shorter, with 11 bases between their ends. The sample was CD4+ or CD8+ T cells sorted from blood, taken in a trial of the OX40 agonist ivuxolimab. The sequence links TRBV11-1 to TRBJ1-2; the D gene assignment is ambiguous. The TCR was taken from an adult with an advanced solid tumor such as melanoma, head and neck, liver or kidney cancer. Read as DNA, the sequence is TGTGCCAGCAGCTTACTTGCAGGCAGTAACTATGGCTACACCTTC. Translated, this is CASSLLAGSNYGYTF.